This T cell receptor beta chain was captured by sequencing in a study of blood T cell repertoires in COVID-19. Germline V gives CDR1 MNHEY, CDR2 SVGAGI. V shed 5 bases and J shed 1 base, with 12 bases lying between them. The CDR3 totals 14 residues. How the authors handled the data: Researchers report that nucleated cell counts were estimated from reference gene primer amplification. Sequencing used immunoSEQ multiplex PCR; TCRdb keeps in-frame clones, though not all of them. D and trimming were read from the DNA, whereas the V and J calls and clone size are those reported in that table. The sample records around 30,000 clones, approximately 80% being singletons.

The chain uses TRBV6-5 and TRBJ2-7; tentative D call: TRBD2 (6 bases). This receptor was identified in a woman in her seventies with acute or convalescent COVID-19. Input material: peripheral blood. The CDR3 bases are TGTGCCAGCAGTACCCGGCGGGGATCCTACGAGCAGTACTTC. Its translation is CASSTRRGSYEQYF.